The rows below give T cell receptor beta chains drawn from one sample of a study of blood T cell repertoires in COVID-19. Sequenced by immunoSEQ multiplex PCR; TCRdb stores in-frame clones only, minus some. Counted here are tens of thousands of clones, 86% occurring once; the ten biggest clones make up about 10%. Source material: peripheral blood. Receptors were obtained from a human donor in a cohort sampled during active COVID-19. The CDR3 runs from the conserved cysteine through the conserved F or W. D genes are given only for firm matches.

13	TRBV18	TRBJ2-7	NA	TGTGCCAGCTCACCACCGAGCTCCTACGAGCAGTACTTC	CASSPPSSYEQYF
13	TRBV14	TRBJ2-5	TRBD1	TGTGCCAGCAGCCCAGGGGGTAGGGAGACCCAGTACTTC	CASSPGGRETQYF
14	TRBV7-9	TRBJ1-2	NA	TGTGCCAGCAACCCCGCAGGGGTAATCTATGGCTACACCTTC	CASNPAGVIYGYTF
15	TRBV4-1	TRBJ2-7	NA	TGCGCCAGCAGCCAATCTCCAGGGATTTCCTACGAGCAGTACTTC	CASSQSPGISYEQYF
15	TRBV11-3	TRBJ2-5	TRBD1	TGTGCCAGCAGCTTGAGACAGGGCCGGCAAGAGACCCAGTACTTC	CASSLRQGRQETQYF
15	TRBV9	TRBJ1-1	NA	TGTGCCAGCAGCGTAGCGGGGGGGCCCACATCTGGAGCTTTCTTT	CASSVAGGPTSGAFF
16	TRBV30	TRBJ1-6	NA	TGTGCCTGGAGTGTTTCGGGTTCCTCCTATAATTCACCCCTCCACTTT	CAWSVSGSSYNSPLHF
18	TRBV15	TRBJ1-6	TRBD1	TGTGCCACCAGCAGGGCTAAGACAGGGAGAGACTATAATTCACCCCTCCACTTT	CATSRAKTGRDYNSPLHF
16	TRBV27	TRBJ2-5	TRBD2	TGTGCCAGCAGTTTATTGGCCCCGGGAGGTCCGGAGACCCAGTACTTC	CASSLLAPGGPETQYF
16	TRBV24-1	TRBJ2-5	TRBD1	TGTGCCACCAGTGACCCGCTCAGGGGGCTCGGGGAGACCCAGTACTTC	CATSDPLRGLGETQYF
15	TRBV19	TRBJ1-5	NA	TGTGCCAGTAGTATGGGGGGGTTTAGCAATCAGCCCCAGCATTTT	CASSMGGFSNQPQHF